This T cell receptor (beta chain) is from a study of blood T cell repertoires in COVID-19. V was clipped by 3 bases and J by 1 base; unmatched bases: 3. CDR3 size: 14 residues. Germline V gives CDR1 MGHDK, CDR2 SYGVNS. Produced via immunoSEQ multiplex PCR; TCRdb's table is partial and in-frame only. This table holds 330,000 or so clones, over 80% found once. The rearrangement uses TRBV25-1 and TRBJ2-7; 7 positions match TRBD1. The sequence derives from a man between 25 and 39 years old with COVID-19, enrolled during active disease. Sequences were obtained from peripheral blood. The CDR3 loop reads CASSDQGVSYEQYF. The CDR3 nucleotides read TGTGCCAGCAGTGATCAGGGGGTTTCCTACGAGCAGTACTTC.